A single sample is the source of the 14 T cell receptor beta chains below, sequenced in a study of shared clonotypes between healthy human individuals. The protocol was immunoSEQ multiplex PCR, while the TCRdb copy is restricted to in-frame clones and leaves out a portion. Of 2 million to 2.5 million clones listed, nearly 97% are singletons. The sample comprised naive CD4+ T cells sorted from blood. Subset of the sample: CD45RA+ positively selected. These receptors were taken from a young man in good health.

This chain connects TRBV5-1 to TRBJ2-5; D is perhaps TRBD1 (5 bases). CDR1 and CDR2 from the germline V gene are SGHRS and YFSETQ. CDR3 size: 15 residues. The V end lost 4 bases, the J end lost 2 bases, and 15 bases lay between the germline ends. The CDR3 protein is CASSLPNPGQETQYF. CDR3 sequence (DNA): TGCGCCAGCAGCCTCCCGAACCCAGGGCAAGAGACCCAGTACTTC.

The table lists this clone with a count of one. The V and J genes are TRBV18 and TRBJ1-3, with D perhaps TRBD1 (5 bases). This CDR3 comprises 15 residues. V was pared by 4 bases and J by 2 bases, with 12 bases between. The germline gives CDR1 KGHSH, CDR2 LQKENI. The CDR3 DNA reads TGTGCCAGCTCACTGCGGGGGGAAACTGGAAACACCATATATTTT. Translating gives CASSLRGETGNTIYF. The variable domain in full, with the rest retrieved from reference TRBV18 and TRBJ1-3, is NAGVMQNPRHLVRRRGQEARLRCSPMKGHSHVYWYRQLPEEGLKFMVYLQKENIIDESGMPKERFSAEFPKEGPSILRIQQVVRGDSAAYFCASSLRGETGNTIYFGEGSWLTVV.

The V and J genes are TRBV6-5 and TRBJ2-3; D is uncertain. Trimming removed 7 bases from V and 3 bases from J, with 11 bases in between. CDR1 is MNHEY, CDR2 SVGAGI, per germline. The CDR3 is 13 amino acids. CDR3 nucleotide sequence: TGTGCCAGCAACCCCAGGCGAACAGATACGCAGTATTTT. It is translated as CASNPRRTDTQYF.

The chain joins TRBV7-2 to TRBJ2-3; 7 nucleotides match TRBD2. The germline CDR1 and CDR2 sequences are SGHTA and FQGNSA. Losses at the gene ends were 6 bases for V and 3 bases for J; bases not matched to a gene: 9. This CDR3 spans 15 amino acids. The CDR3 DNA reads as TGTGCCAGCAGACGCGGGGGAGTAACGACAGATACGCAGTATTTT. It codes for CASRRGGVTTDTQYF. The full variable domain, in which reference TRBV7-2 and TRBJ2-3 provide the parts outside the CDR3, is GAGVSQSPSNKVTEKGKDVELRCDPISGHTALYWYRQSLGQGLEFLIYFQGNSAPDKSGLPSDRFSAERTGGSVSTLTIQRTQQEDSAVYLCASRRGGVTTDTQYFGPGTRLTVL.

In DNA, the CDR3 is TGCAGCGTTGAAGATCAACCGAACACTGAAGCTTTCTTT. Residues: CSVEDQPNTEAFF. The chain combines TRBV29-1 with TRBJ1-1; D uncertain. Per the germline V gene, CDR1 is SQVTM and CDR2 is ANQGSEA. Trimming removed 0 bases at V and 1 base at J, with 6 bases between. The CDR3 runs to 13 residues.

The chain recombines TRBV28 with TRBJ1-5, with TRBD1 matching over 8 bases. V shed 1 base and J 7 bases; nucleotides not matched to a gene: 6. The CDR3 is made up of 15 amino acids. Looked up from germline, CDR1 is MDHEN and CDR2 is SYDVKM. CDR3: CASSLLTGVSQPQHF. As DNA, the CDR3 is TGTGCCAGCAGTTTATTGACAGGGGTAAGCCAGCCCCAGCATTTT.

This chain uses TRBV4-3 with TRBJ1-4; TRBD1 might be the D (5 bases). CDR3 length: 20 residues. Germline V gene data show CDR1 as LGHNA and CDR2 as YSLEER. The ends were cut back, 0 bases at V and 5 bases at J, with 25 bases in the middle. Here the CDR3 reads CASSQDRRAGTAPKNEKLFF. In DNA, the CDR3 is TGCGCCAGCAGCCAAGATCGGAGGGCAGGGACCGCCCCGAAAAATGAAAAACTGTTTTTT.

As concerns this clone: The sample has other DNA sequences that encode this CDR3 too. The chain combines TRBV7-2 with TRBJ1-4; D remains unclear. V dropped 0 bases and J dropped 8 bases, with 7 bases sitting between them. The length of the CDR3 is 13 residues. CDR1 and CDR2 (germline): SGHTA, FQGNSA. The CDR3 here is CASSLAGGEKLFF. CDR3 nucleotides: TGTGCCAGCAGCTTAGCGGGAGGAGAAAAACTGTTTTTT.

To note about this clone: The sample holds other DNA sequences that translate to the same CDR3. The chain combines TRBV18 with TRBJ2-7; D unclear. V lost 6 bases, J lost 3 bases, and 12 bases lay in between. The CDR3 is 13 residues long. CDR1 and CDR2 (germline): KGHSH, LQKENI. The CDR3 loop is CASSSGSYYEQYF. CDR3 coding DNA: TGTGCCAGCTCCTCCGGATCCTACTACGAGCAGTACTTC.

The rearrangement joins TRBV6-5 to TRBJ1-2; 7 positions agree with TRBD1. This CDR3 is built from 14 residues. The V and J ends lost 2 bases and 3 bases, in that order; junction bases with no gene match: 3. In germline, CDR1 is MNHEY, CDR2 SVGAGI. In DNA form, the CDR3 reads TGTGCCAGCAGTTACGACAGGGCGGACTATGGCTACACCTTC. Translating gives CASSYDRADYGYTF.

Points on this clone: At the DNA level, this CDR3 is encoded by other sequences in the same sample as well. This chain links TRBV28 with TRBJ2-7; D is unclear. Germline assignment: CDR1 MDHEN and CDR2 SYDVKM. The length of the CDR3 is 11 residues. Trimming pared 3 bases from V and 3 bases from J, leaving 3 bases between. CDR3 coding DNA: TGTGCCAGCAGTTTTAGCTACGAGCAGTACTTC. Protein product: CASSFSYEQYF.

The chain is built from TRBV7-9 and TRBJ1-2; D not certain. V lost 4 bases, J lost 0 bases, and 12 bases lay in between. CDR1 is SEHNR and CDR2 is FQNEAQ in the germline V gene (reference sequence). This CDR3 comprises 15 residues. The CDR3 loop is CASSSELFANYGYTF. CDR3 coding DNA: TGTGCCAGCAGCTCCGAATTATTCGCTAACTATGGCTACACCTTC. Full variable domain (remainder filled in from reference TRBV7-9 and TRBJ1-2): DTGVSQNPRHKITKRGQNVTFRCDPISEHNRLYWYRQTLGQGPEFLTYFQNEAQLEKSRLLSDRFSAERPKGSFSTLEIQRTEQGDSAMYLCASSSELFANYGYTFGSGTRLTVV.

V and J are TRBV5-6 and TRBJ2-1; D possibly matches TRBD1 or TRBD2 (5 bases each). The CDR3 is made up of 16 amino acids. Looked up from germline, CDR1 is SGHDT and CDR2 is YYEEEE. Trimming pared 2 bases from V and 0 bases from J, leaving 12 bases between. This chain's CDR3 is CASSFLGTGSYNEQFF. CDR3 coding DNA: TGTGCCAGCAGCTTTCTTGGGACGGGCTCCTACAATGAGCAGTTCTTC.

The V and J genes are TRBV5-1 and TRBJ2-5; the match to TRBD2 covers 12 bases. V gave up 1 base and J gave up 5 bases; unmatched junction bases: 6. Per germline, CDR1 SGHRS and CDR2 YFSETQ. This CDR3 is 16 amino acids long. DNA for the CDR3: TGCGCCAGCAGCTTGCGGCCTAGCGGGGGGGCTGAGACCCAGTACTTC. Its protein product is CASSLRPSGGAETQYF.